This is a list of T cell receptor beta chains from one sample in a study of T cells after yellow fever vaccination. One entry per CDR3 protein, called by TCRdb with MiXCR from the 5' RACE reads. The sample lists some 350,000 distinct CDR3 sequences, 6.2% occurring once. The source was PBMCs, collected 5 days after the yellow fever booster vaccination. Receptor source: a man younger than 45 who received the YFV17D yellow fever vaccine. Each CDR3 is given with its conserved first and last residue. A D gene is named only where the DNA matches it firmly. Rows may omit the clone size; those that give it use once, few, many or a size class.

d_call,clone_size,j_call,v_call,cdr3_aa,cdr3_nt
-,-,TRBJ1-1,TRBV6-1,CASRQGLNTEAFF,TGTGCCAGCAGGCAGGGTTTGAACACTGAAGCTTTCTTT
-,-,TRBJ2-5,TRBV5-5,CASSLPTGQKETQYF,TGTGCCAGCAGCCTTCCGACGGGGCAGAAAGAGACCCAGTACTTC
TRBD1,few,TRBJ2-5,TRBV5-1,CASSHPDRGRGETQYF,TGCGCCAGCAGCCACCCAGACAGGGGGCGTGGAGAGACCCAGTACTTC
-,few,TRBJ2-7,TRBV7-9,CASSLGTALHEQYF,TGTGCCAGCAGCTTAGGGACAGCGCTACACGAGCAGTACTTC
-,many,TRBJ2-2,TRBV6-2/TRBV6-3,CASDRRLRGTGELFF,TGTGCCAGCGATCGTAGGCTGAGGGGAACCGGGGAGCTGTTTTTT
-,-,TRBJ2-7,TRBV20-1,CSARPGAEGGYEQYF,TGCAGTGCTAGACCCGGGGCCGAGGGTGGATACGAGCAGTACTTC
TRBD2,many,TRBJ2-3,TRBV20-1,CSIPGLGLGYF,TGCAGTATACCGGGACTAGGTCTGGGGTATTTT
-,-,TRBJ2-2,TRBV20-1,CSAMGQTGELFF,TGCAGTGCCATGGGGCAGACCGGGGAGCTGTTTTTT
-,-,TRBJ1-1,TRBV13,CASSLYQGRGTEAFF,TGTGCCAGCAGCTTATATCAGGGAAGGGGCACTGAAGCTTTCTTT
TRBD2,few,TRBJ2-3,TRBV20-1,CSARESGLAESTDTQYF,TGCAGTGCTAGAGAAAGCGGACTAGCGGAGAGCACAGATACGCAGTATTTT
TRBD2,many,TRBJ2-1,TRBV4-1,CASSQAGLAGGLSNEQFF,TGCGCCAGCAGCCAGGCCGGACTAGCGGGAGGACTGAGCAATGAGCAGTTCTTC
-,-,TRBJ2-7,TRBV24-1,CATSDSGGSGYEQYF,TGTGCCACCAGTGATTCAGGGGGGAGTGGTTACGAGCAGTACTTC
-,-,TRBJ2-7,TRBV7-2,CASSPTWTAYYEQYF,TGTGCCAGCAGCCCAACTTGGACAGCCTACTACGAGCAGTACTTC
-,-,TRBJ2-3,TRBV7-3,CASSPTPHKVDHTDTQYF,TGTGCCAGCAGTCCAACCCCCCACAAGGTAGACCACACAGATACGCAGTATTTT
-,-,TRBJ2-2,TRBV28,CATNSGTGELFF,TGTGCCACCAACAGTGGCACCGGGGAGCTGTTTTTT
TRBD2,-,TRBJ2-3,TRBV5-1,CASSPGLAGRASTDTQYF,TGCGCCAGCAGCCCTGGACTAGCGGGGAGGGCCAGCACAGATACGCAGTATTTT
-,few,TRBJ2-1,TRBV12-3/TRBV12-4,CASSSLAGPAYNEQFF,TGTGCCAGCAGTTCCTTGGCGGGACCCGCTTACAATGAGCAGTTCTTC
TRBD1,few,TRBJ1-5,TRBV2,CASAGTGAPNQPQHF,TGTGCCAGCGCCGGGACAGGTGCCCCTAATCAGCCCCAGCATTTT
-,many,TRBJ2-1,TRBV7-7,CASSRGGANNEQFF,TGTGCTAGCAGTAGGGGGGGGGCCAACAATGAGCAGTTCTTC
TRBD1,many,TRBJ1-2,TRBV3-1,CASGDSANYGYTF,TGTGCCAGCGGGGACAGCGCTAACTATGGCTACACCTTC
-,-,TRBJ1-2,TRBV10-3,CAIQGGGGYTF,TGTGCCATCCAAGGGGGTGGAGGCTACACCTTC
-,many,TRBJ2-7,TRBV20-1,CKGGGKSSYEQYF,TGCAAGGGCGGCGGCAAGAGCTCCTACGAGCAGTACTTC
-,-,TRBJ2-7,TRBV20-1,CSAYLAGAFSYEQYF,TGCAGTGCTTACTTAGCCGGGGCCTTCTCCTACGAGCAGTACTTC
TRBD1,few,TRBJ2-7,TRBV5-1,CASSRDRLGEQYF,TGCGCCAGCAGCCGGGACAGGCTCGGCGAGCAGTACTTC
-,many,TRBJ2-5,TRBV12-3/TRBV12-4,CASSRQDGFETQYF,TGTGCCAGCAGTCGACAGGATGGGTTCGAGACCCAGTACTTC
-,-,TRBJ2-7,TRBV5-1,CASSLEASRRLEQYF,TGCGCCAGCAGCTTGGAAGCCTCCCGACGGCTCGAGCAGTACTTC
TRBD1,few,TRBJ2-7,TRBV7-2,CASSLDRGKQYF,TGTGCCAGCAGCCTGGACAGGGGGAAGCAGTACTTC
-,-,TRBJ2-3,TRBV10-3,CAISGWVGTDTQYF,TGTGCCATCAGCGGATGGGTAGGGACAGATACGCAGTATTTT
-,many,TRBJ2-3,TRBV27,CASSLTRVGDTQYF,TGTGCCAGCAGTTTAACGCGCGTCGGTGATACGCAGTATTTT
-,-,TRBJ1-2,TRBV7-2,CASSLEIVRGYTF,TGTGCCAGCAGCTTAGAAATTGTGCGCGGCTACACCTTC
-,many,TRBJ2-7,TRBV7-2,CASSFDPAAYEQYF,TGTGCCAGCAGCTTTGATCCCGCCGCCTACGAGCAGTACTTC
-,few,TRBJ2-3,TRBV20-1,CSAGGARTDTQYF,TGCAGTGCTGGAGGGGCGAGGACAGATACGCAGTATTTT
-,-,TRBJ2-7,TRBV4-2,CASSQGPGDGAYEQYF,TGTGCCAGCAGCCAAGGGCCGGGGGATGGAGCCTACGAGCAGTACTTC
-,-,TRBJ2-7,TRBV14,CASSQDTREYF,TGTGCCAGCAGCCAAGATACTAGGGAGTACTTC
-,-,TRBJ2-4,TRBV18,CASSPPLEQGSYF,TGTGCCAGCTCACCACCCTTAGAACAGGGAAGTTACTTC
-,-,TRBJ1-2,TRBV5-4,CASRPGGAYGYTF,TGTGCCAGCAGGCCTGGGGGGGCCTATGGCTACACCTTC
-,many,TRBJ2-1,TRBV25-1,CASSVGDFHNEQFF,TGTGCCAGCAGTGTGGGAGACTTTCACAATGAGCAGTTCTTC
TRBD2,few,TRBJ2-1,TRBV6-5,CASTRASGRNEQFF,TGTGCCAGCACACGGGCTAGCGGGAGAAATGAGCAGTTCTTC
-,-,TRBJ2-3,TRBV9,CASSVERAKGPDTQYF,TGTGCCAGCAGCGTAGAACGGGCTAAGGGTCCAGATACGCAGTATTTT
-,few,TRBJ2-7,TRBV5-1,CASTMDSATHEQYF,TGCGCCAGCACAATGGACAGTGCGACCCACGAGCAGTACTTC
-,-,TRBJ2-7,TRBV7-8,CASSLGPAGATYEQYF,TGTGCCAGCAGCTTAGGTCCGGCGGGCGCCACCTACGAGCAGTACTTC
-,-,TRBJ2-1,TRBV11-3,CASSLEQDNEQFF,TGTGCCAGCAGCTTAGAACAGGACAATGAGCAGTTCTTC
-,few,TRBJ1-4,TRBV6-5,CASSNYLGAEKLFF,TGTGCCAGCAGTAACTATTTGGGGGCGGAAAAACTGTTTTTT
TRBD2,many,TRBJ2-2,TRBV9,CASSAGAPGGMFF,TGTGCCAGCAGCGCCGGAGCACCGGGAGGGATGTTTTTT
TRBD2,-,TRBJ2-2,TRBV20-1,CSARGSVSGRAAGELFF,TGCAGTGCTAGAGGCAGCGTAAGCGGGAGGGCCGCCGGGGAGCTGTTTTTT
-,-,TRBJ2-3,TRBV5-6,CASSFRWGASTDTQYF,TGTGCCAGCAGCTTCCGTTGGGGGGCAAGCACAGATACGCAGTATTTT
-,-,TRBJ2-1,TRBV10-3,CAISAQSSYNEQFF,TGTGCCATCAGTGCTCAGAGCTCCTACAATGAGCAGTTCTTC
-,few,TRBJ2-7,TRBV2,CASSDWVAEQYF,TGTGCCAGCAGTGATTGGGTGGCCGAGCAGTACTTC
-,few,TRBJ2-2,TRBV5-1,CASSPRDAVGRELFF,TGCGCCAGCAGCCCCAGGGATGCCGTGGGCAGGGAGCTGTTTTTT
TRBD1,few,TRBJ2-3,TRBV11-3,CASSFQGEGTQYF,TGTGCCAGCAGCTTTCAGGGGGAAGGGACGCAGTATTTT
-,-,TRBJ2-7,TRBV4-1,CASSPKGMNPHEQYF,TGCGCCAGCAGCCCGAAAGGGATGAACCCTCACGAGCAGTACTTC
-,few,TRBJ1-2,TRBV10-3,CAIRGGGKDGYTF,TGTGCCATCAGAGGAGGGGGAAAGGATGGCTACACCTTC
TRBD1,many,TRBJ2-1,TRBV2,CASNPPGGAYNEQFF,TGTGCCAGCAACCCCCCAGGGGGTGCCTACAATGAGCAGTTCTTC
-,-,TRBJ2-5,TRBV15,CATSSPGTGFEAQYF,TGTGCCACCAGCAGTCCCGGGACTGGATTTGAGGCCCAGTACTTC
-,-,TRBJ2-4,TRBV7-2,CASSLVGSLAKNIQYF,TGTGCCAGCAGCTTAGTAGGCAGCCTAGCCAAAAACATTCAGTACTTC
-,few,TRBJ2-2,TRBV29-1,CSVSSGAGELFF,TGCAGCGTCTCGTCCGGAGCCGGGGAGCTGTTTTTT
TRBD1,-,TRBJ1-4,TRBV12-3/TRBV12-4,CASKQGRKEKLFF,TGTGCCAGCAAACAGGGGAGGAAGGAAAAACTGTTTTTT
-,-,TRBJ2-7,TRBV7-3,CASSLYPGVKYEQYF,TGTGCCAGCAGCTTATACCCAGGGGTGAAGTACGAGCAGTACTTC
TRBD1,few,TRBJ2-7,TRBV12-3/TRBV12-4,CASSGGRTGGIYEQYF,TGTGCCAGCAGCGGGGGAAGGACAGGGGGGATCTACGAGCAGTACTTC
-,few,TRBJ2-1,TRBV5-4,CASSLLGSSEQFF,TGTGCCAGCAGCTTGCTAGGTAGTAGTGAGCAGTTCTTC